These T cell receptor beta chains were read from a single sample in a study of cytomegalovirus exposure and HLA in healthy donors. Produced via immunoSEQ multiplex PCR; TCRdb's table is partial and in-frame only. The data contain about 120,000 clones, roughly 69% of them singletons. The specimen sequenced was PBMCs. The receptors shown here come from a human donor in good health. The CDR3 runs from the conserved cysteine through the conserved F or W. D genes are given only for firm matches. Size is omitted from some rows. Given values are once, few, many or a class for expanded clones.

length: 13; V: TRBV5-4; size: NA; J: TRBJ2-3; D: TRBD1; DNA: TGTGCCAGCAGCCCGACACAGGGGGATACGCAGTATTTT; CDR3: CASSPTQGDTQYF
length: 12; V: TRBV18; size: NA; J: TRBJ1-5; D: NA; DNA: TGTGCCAGCTCACCCTCGAGTCAGCCCCAGCATTTT; CDR3: CASSPSSQPQHF
length: 14; V: TRBV29-1; size: few; J: TRBJ1-2; D: NA; DNA: TGCAGCGCTGCCTGGGACACAGCAGACTATGGCTACACCTTC; CDR3: CSAAWDTADYGYTF
length: 15; V: TRBV11-3; size: NA; J: TRBJ2-7; D: TRBD2; DNA: TGTGCCAGCAGCTTAGACTCGGGGGGAGCCTACGAGCAGTACTTC; CDR3: CASSLDSGGAYEQYF
length: 15; V: TRBV6-6; size: NA; J: TRBJ1-2; D: TRBD1; DNA: TGTGCCAGCAGCTCTCGTCCGGGACAGGGGAATGGCTACACCTTC; CDR3: CASSSRPGQGNGYTF
length: 14; V: TRBV28; size: NA; J: TRBJ1-4; D: NA; DNA: TGTGCCAGCAGTTTGGCAGGGATTAATGAAAAACTGTTTTTT; CDR3: CASSLAGINEKLFF
length: 14; V: TRBV7-2; size: NA; J: TRBJ2-7; D: NA; DNA: TGTGCCAGCAGTAGCACAGGTTTCCTTTGGGAGCAGTACTTC; CDR3: CASSSTGFLWEQYF
length: 17; V: TRBV19; size: NA; J: TRBJ2-6; D: NA; DNA: TGTGCCAGTGCGGTCAGGCAGGGGGGCTCTGGGGCCAACGTCCTGACTTTC; CDR3: CASAVRQGGSGANVLTF
length: 13; V: TRBV30; size: NA; J: TRBJ2-3; D: NA; DNA: TGTGCCTGGAGAGTGAGGGGGGGGGATACGCAGTATTTT; CDR3: CAWRVRGGDTQYF
length: 12; V: TRBV6-5; size: NA; J: TRBJ2-5; D: TRBD2; DNA: TGTGCCAGCAGTTACCAAAGCGGGGCCCAGTACTTC; CDR3: CASSYQSGAQYF
length: 15; V: TRBV5-1; size: NA; J: TRBJ2-7; D: NA; DNA: TGCGCCAGCAGCTCCTCTGTTGGAGCAGCCTACGAGCAGTACTTC; CDR3: CASSSSVGAAYEQYF
length: 16; V: TRBV28; size: NA; J: TRBJ2-1; D: NA; DNA: TGTGCCAGCAGATCAATGGAGATTTCCTCCTACAATGAGCAGTTCTTC; CDR3: CASRSMEISSYNEQFF
length: 16; V: TRBV5-4; size: NA; J: TRBJ2-3; D: TRBD1; DNA: TGTGCCAGCAGCCTTCTTAGACAGGGGGTAGGAGATACGCAGTATTTT; CDR3: CASSLLRQGVGDTQYF
length: 14; V: TRBV9; size: NA; J: TRBJ2-7; D: TRBD1; DNA: TGTGCCAGCAGCGTGGGACAGGGTAGTGGCGAGCAGTACTTC; CDR3: CASSVGQGSGEQYF
length: 14; V: TRBV7-6; size: NA; J: TRBJ1-1; D: NA; DNA: TGTGCCAGCAGCTTAGCGGGGGCGAACACTGAAGCTTTCTTT; CDR3: CASSLAGANTEAFF
length: 17; V: TRBV15; size: few; J: TRBJ1-1; D: TRBD1; DNA: TGTGCCACCAGCGGACTGGGACAGGGGGCCCGGGCCACTGAAGCTTTCTTT; CDR3: CATSGLGQGARATEAFF
length: 12; V: TRBV6-5; size: NA; J: TRBJ1-2; D: NA; DNA: TGTGCCAGCAGACATAGCGGCTATGGCTACACCTTC; CDR3: CASRHSGYGYTF
length: 14; V: TRBV28; size: NA; J: TRBJ1-5; D: NA; DNA: TGTGCCAGTAACCGGAGGTTAAGCAATCAGCCCCAGCATTTT; CDR3: CASNRRLSNQPQHF
length: 13; V: TRBV19; size: NA; J: TRBJ1-1; D: NA; DNA: TGTGCCAGTAGCCCTAGGACAGTTACTGAAGCTTTCTTT; CDR3: CASSPRTVTEAFF
length: 10; V: TRBV29-1; size: NA; J: TRBJ1-2; D: NA; DNA: TGCAGCGCCGGAGATCGTGGCTACACCTTC; CDR3: CSAGDRGYTF
length: 14; V: TRBV9; size: NA; J: TRBJ1-1; D: NA; DNA: TGTGCCAGCAGTCGTGAGGCGGGGTTGACTGAAGCTTTCTTT; CDR3: CASSREAGLTEAFF
length: 13; V: TRBV19; size: NA; J: TRBJ1-2; D: NA; DNA: TGTGCCAGTAGGGGCTCGGGGGACTATGGCTACACCTTC; CDR3: CASRGSGDYGYTF
length: 12; V: TRBV4-1; size: NA; J: TRBJ1-2; D: NA; DNA: TGCGCCAGCAAGGGGGAGGGGAGAGTAACCTACTTC; CDR3: CASKGEGRVTYF
length: 15; V: TRBV30; size: NA; J: TRBJ1-1; D: NA; DNA: TGTGCCTGGAGTGGAAATGGGCCCCCAAACACTGAAGCTTTCTTT; CDR3: CAWSGNGPPNTEAFF
length: 15; V: TRBV7-9; size: few; J: TRBJ1-1; D: NA; DNA: TGTGCCAGCAGCTCAACAGACGTCCTCTTTGGTGAAGCTTTCTTT; CDR3: CASSSTDVLFGEAFF
length: 16; V: TRBV7-9; size: few; J: TRBJ1-1; D: TRBD1; DNA: TGTGCCAGCAGCTCCTACCCGGACAGGGCGAACGCTGAAGCTTTCTTT; CDR3: CASSSYPDRANAEAFF
length: 14; V: TRBV7-2; size: NA; J: TRBJ1-1; D: NA; DNA: TGTGCCAGCAGCCCGGACAGTTTGAACACTGAAGCTTTCTTT; CDR3: CASSPDSLNTEAFF
length: 16; V: TRBV5-1; size: NA; J: TRBJ2-5; D: TRBD2; DNA: TGCGCCAGCAGCTTTTGGCTAGCGGGGAACCAAGAGACCCAGTACTTC; CDR3: CASSFWLAGNQETQYF
length: 15; V: TRBV6-1; size: NA; J: TRBJ2-3; D: TRBD1; DNA: TGTGCCAGCAGTGGACGGACAGGGGGCACAGATACGCAGTATTTT; CDR3: CASSGRTGGTDTQYF
length: 15; V: TRBV6-5; size: NA; J: TRBJ1-1; D: NA; DNA: TGTGCCAGCAGTCCCAGACAGCTTTCCTACACTGAAGCTTTCTTT; CDR3: CASSPRQLSYTEAFF
length: 18; V: TRBV7-9; size: NA; J: TRBJ2-1; D: TRBD2; DNA: TGTGCCAGCAGCTTGATACTAGCGGGAGGGGGATACTACAATGAGCAGTTCTTC; CDR3: CASSLILAGGGYYNEQFF
length: 15; V: TRBV4-1; size: NA; J: TRBJ2-1; D: TRBD2; DNA: TGCGCCAGCAGCTCCGGACTAGCGGAATACAATGAGCAGTTCTTC; CDR3: CASSSGLAEYNEQFF
length: 11; V: TRBV28; size: NA; J: TRBJ1-4; D: NA; DNA: TGTGCCAGCAGCCGTAATGAAAAACTGTTTTTT; CDR3: CASSRNEKLFF
length: 14; V: TRBV6-6; size: NA; J: TRBJ2-3; D: NA; DNA: TGTGCCAGCAGTTACGACAGAAACACAGATACGCAGTATTTT; CDR3: CASSYDRNTDTQYF
length: 12; V: TRBV5-1; size: few; J: TRBJ1-1; D: NA; DNA: TGCGCCAGCAGCGAAGGACTCACTGAAGCTTTCTTT; CDR3: CASSEGLTEAFF
length: 11; V: TRBV5-4; size: NA; J: TRBJ2-4; D: NA; DNA: TGTGCCAGTCAGCAGGGGAACATTCAGTACTTC; CDR3: CASQQGNIQYF
length: 16; V: TRBV6-5; size: NA; J: TRBJ1-2; D: NA; DNA: TGTGCCAGCAGTTTAGGTTTTGCGGGTCAGTCCTATGGCTACACCTTC; CDR3: CASSLGFAGQSYGYTF
length: 15; V: TRBV7-9; size: few; J: TRBJ2-7; D: TRBD2; DNA: TGTGCCAGCAGCTTAGGTGGGACTAGCGGGGTTGAGCAGTACTTC; CDR3: CASSLGGTSGVEQYF
length: 16; V: TRBV27; size: once; J: TRBJ1-5; D: NA; DNA: TGTGCCAGCAGGGCCACAGGACGTCGAGGAAATCAGCCCCAGCATTTT; CDR3: CASRATGRRGNQPQHF
length: 15; V: TRBV5-6; size: NA; J: TRBJ2-1; D: NA; DNA: TGTGCCAGCAGCTTCGCAGGGAGGACCTACAATGAGCAGTTCTTC; CDR3: CASSFAGRTYNEQFF
length: 16; V: TRBV6-4; size: NA; J: TRBJ2-6; D: NA; DNA: TGTGCCACTACGAAGGACGGAGGCACTGGGGCCAACGTCCTGACTTTC; CDR3: CATTKDGGTGANVLTF
length: 12; V: TRBV28; size: NA; J: TRBJ1-2; D: NA; DNA: TGTGCCAGCAGTTCCAGCGTACTCGGCTACACCTTC; CDR3: CASSSSVLGYTF
length: 15; V: TRBV6-1; size: few; J: TRBJ2-2; D: TRBD1; DNA: TGTGCCACCTCTATGGGACAGCCGAACACCGGGGAGCTGTTTTTT; CDR3: CATSMGQPNTGELFF
length: 14; V: TRBV5-1; size: few; J: TRBJ2-2; D: TRBD1; DNA: TGCGCCAGCCGGGGACAGGCCGACACCGGGGAGCTGTTTTTT; CDR3: CASRGQADTGELFF
length: 13; V: TRBV7-2; size: few; J: TRBJ1-5; D: NA; DNA: TGTGCCAGCAGCCCGACGGGAGGGCAGCCCCAGCATTTT; CDR3: CASSPTGGQPQHF
length: 14; V: TRBV29-1; size: NA; J: TRBJ1-3; D: NA; DNA: TGCAGCGTTGGGAGCGGGACCTCTGGAAACACCATATATTTT; CDR3: CSVGSGTSGNTIYF
length: 17; V: TRBV9; size: NA; J: TRBJ2-3; D: NA; DNA: TGTGCCAGCAGCGTAGGTCCCCCGGGGACATCCACAGATACGCAGTATTTT; CDR3: CASSVGPPGTSTDTQYF
length: 15; V: TRBV5-1; size: NA; J: TRBJ2-2; D: TRBD2; DNA: TGCGCCAGCAGCTTAGGCGGGAGTAATACCGGGGAGCTGTTTTTT; CDR3: CASSLGGSNTGELFF